The TCR beta chain under discussion was sequenced for a study of regulatory T cells in long-lasting Graves disease. General study results and limits: It was in persistent disease that TRBV28, TRBJ1-2 and TRBJ2-5 were favored.

Researchers made TCR beta libraries by using iRepertoire HTBI primers and running Arm-PCR on CDR3 regions. TCRdb re-analysed the multiplex PCR reads in MiXCR, keeping a single row per CDR3 protein. The data hold 350,000 to 500,000 distinct CDR3 sequences, with about 15% observed a single time. Only a few counts were recorded for this clonotype. Its target is not known. The time point is: newly diagnosed GD, antithyroid drugs for less than 3 months. RNA from PBMCs was the source of the TCR library. This CDR3 region has 19 residues. Germline lookup yields CDR1 SEHNR and CDR2 FQNEAQ (reference sequence). V was trimmed by 8 bases and J by 0 bases, leaving 26 bases between them. The sample was also linked to a second study, of T cells in Graves' hyperthyroidism and ophthalmopathy. From that second work: Exclusion of patients followed from uncontrolled infection, other autoimmune disease, pregnancy or lactation. TCR CDR3 underwent first-round RT-PCR with the HTBI primer set.

The receptor's source is a woman between 25 and 40 years old with Graves disease. This chain links TRBV7-9 with TRBJ2-1, with D possibly being TRBD2 (6 bases). The source was peripheral blood mononuclear cells (PBMCs), collected at new diagnosis, from a patient treated with antithyroid drugs. This CDR3 reads CASRGLVGSPRSSYNEQFF. The CDR3 DNA sequence: TGTGCCAGCCGGGGTTTGGTCGGGAGCCCTAGGAGCTCCTACAATGAGCAGTTCTTC.